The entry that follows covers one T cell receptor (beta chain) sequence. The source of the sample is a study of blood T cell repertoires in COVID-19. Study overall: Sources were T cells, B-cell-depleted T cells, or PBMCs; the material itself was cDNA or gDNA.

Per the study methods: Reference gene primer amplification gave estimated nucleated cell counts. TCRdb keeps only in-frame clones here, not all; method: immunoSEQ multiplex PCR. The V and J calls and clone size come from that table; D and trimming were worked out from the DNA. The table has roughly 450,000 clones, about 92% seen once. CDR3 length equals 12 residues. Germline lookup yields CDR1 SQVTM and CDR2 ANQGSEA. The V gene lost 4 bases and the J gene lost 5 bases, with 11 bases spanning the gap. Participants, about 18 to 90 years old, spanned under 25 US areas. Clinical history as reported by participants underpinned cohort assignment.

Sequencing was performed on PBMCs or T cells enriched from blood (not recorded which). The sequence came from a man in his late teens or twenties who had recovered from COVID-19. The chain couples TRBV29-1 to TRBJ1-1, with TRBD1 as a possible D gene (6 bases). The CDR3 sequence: CSVAGTKTEAFF. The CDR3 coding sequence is TGCAGCGTTGCCGGGACAAAAACTGAAGCTTTCTTT. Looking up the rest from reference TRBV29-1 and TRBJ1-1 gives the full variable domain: SAVISQKPSRDICQRGTSLTIQCQVDSQVTMMFWYRQQPGQSLTLIATANQGSEATYESGFVIDKFPISRPNLTFSTLTVSNMSPEDSSIYLCSVAGTKTEAFFGQGTRLTVV.